A single sample is the source of the 5 T cell receptor beta chains below, sequenced in a study of blood T cell repertoires in COVID-19 (dated by TCRdb to about 2020). The protocol used for the library was the immunoSEQ multiplex PCR assay. Not all clones reach the TCRdb copy of this immuneACCESS table, which keeps in-frame sequences only. Checked studies attribute under half of the gap to unresolved V genes and leave the rest unexplained. This sample has about 67,000 clones in its table, and roughly nine tenths of those were observed once. Of the sample, 3.5% to 5.5% falls within the top ten clones. Sequencing input: peripheral blood. The receptors originated from a man aged 50 to 60 with active COVID-19.

This chain joins TRBV7-9 and TRBJ2-1; TRBD1 matches 11 bases. This CDR3 is built from 17 residues. V dropped 6 bases and J dropped 13; count of bases not matched to a gene: 20. CDR1 is SEHNR and CDR2 is FQNEAQ in the germline V gene (reference sequence). DNA for the CDR3: TGTGCCAGCAGTTTACGGACAGGGGGCGCGGGTGTATGGTCCCAGTTCTTC. Translating it yields CASSLRTGGAGVWSQFF.

V and J are TRBV28 and TRBJ1-2; the match to TRBD1 covers 7 bases. The CDR3 extends over 12 amino acids. Germline values: CDR1 MDHEN, CDR2 SYDVKM. V was clipped by 8 bases and J by 8 bases; unmatched bases: 8. CDR3 sequence (DNA): TGTGCCAGCTACGGGACAGTGGCAGGCTACACCTTC. This sequence encodes CASYGTVAGYTF.

This rearrangement joins TRBV19 to TRBJ2-7; 7 bases match TRBD2. Germline CDR1 reads LNHDA; CDR2 reads SQIVND (reference sequence). The CDR3 extends over 15 amino acids. V was pared by 6 bases and J by 6 bases, with 14 bases of the junction left unmatched. CDR3 coding DNA: TGTGCCAGTAGAATCCCAGAGCGGGGTTCCCTCGAGCAGTACTTC. Its translation: CASRIPERGSLEQYF. Full variable domain (remainder filled in from reference TRBV19 and TRBJ2-7): DGGITQSPKYLFRKEGQNVTLSCEQNLNHDAMYWYRQDPGQGLRLIYYSQIVNDFQKGDIAEGYSVSREKKESFPLTVTSAQKNPTAFYLCASRIPERGSLEQYFGPGTRLTVT.

The chain joins TRBV7-9 to TRBJ1-4; D uncertain. The CDR3 is 14 amino acids. In germline, CDR1 is SEHNR, CDR2 FQNEAQ (reference sequence). Trimming pared 4 bases from V and 3 bases from J, leaving 9 bases between. CDR3 in amino acids: CASSSTQANEKLFF. The CDR3 nucleotides are TGTGCCAGCAGCTCGACCCAGGCTAATGAAAAACTGTTTTTT.

The rearrangement links TRBV2 to TRBJ1-5, with D possibly matching TRBD1 (5 bases). CDR1 is SNHLY, CDR2 FYNNEI, per germline. The germline V and J ends were trimmed by 5 bases and 0 bases, with 8 bases remaining between them. This CDR3 has 14 residues. CDR3 in amino acids: CASSQTVSNQPQHF. The CDR3 DNA sequence: TGTGCCAGCAGTCAGACAGTTAGCAATCAGCCCCAGCATTTT.